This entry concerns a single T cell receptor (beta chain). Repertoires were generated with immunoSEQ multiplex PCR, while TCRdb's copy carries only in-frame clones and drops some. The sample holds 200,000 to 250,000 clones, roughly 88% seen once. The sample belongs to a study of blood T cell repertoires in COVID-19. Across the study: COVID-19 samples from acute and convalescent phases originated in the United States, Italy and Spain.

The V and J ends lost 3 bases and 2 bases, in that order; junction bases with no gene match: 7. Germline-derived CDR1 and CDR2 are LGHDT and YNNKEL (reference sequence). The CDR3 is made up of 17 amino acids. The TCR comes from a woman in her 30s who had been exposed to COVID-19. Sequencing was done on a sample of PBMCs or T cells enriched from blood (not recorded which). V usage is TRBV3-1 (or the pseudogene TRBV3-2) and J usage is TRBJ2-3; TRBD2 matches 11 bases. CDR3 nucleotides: TGTGCCAGCAGCCATCCTACGGGACTAGCGGTCACAGATACGCAGTATTTT. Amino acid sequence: CASSHPTGLAVTDTQYF.